The rows below give T cell receptor beta chains drawn from one sample of a study of CD8 T cells in ankylosing spondylitis. Each CDR3 protein gets one entry after TCRdb re-called the 5' RACE reads with MiXCR. The sample yields about 250,000 distinct CDR3 sequences, roughly 32% seen once. Sequences were obtained from blood, either unsorted or a sorted T cell fraction (not recorded which). The receptor set was obtained from a male donor with ankylosing spondylitis or in good health (not recorded which). Both conserved end residues are part of each CDR3. The D gene is left open where the match is weak. A clone size is listed for some rows: how often the clone was seen (once, few, many), or a class if it is expanded.

abundance: -; j_gene: TRBJ2-3; v_gene: TRBV12-3/TRBV12-4; d_gene: -; CDR3nt: TGTGCCAGCAGTCTCCGCGCAGAGACAGATACGCAGTATTTT; CDR3aa: CASSLRAETDTQYF
abundance: few; j_gene: TRBJ2-7; v_gene: TRBV20-1; d_gene: -; CDR3nt: TGCAGTGCGGAACCAGGGTTCAGGGACTACGAGCAGTACTTC; CDR3aa: CSAEPGFRDYEQYF
abundance: few; j_gene: TRBJ2-3; v_gene: TRBV24-1; d_gene: TRBD1; CDR3nt: TGTGCCACCAGTGAAGGGGGCGCAGATACGCAGTATTTT; CDR3aa: CATSEGGADTQYF
abundance: few; j_gene: TRBJ2-7; v_gene: TRBV20-1; d_gene: -; CDR3nt: TGCAGTGCTATTCCGGGGGACTACGAGCAGTACTTC; CDR3aa: CSAIPGDYEQYF
abundance: few; j_gene: TRBJ2-7; v_gene: TRBV2; d_gene: -; CDR3nt: TGTGCCAGCAGTGAGGTCAGGGGAGGACTCGAGCAGTACTTC; CDR3aa: CASSEVRGGLEQYF
abundance: few; j_gene: TRBJ1-1; v_gene: TRBV7-9; d_gene: -; CDR3nt: TGTGCCAGCAGCTTAGGGGTTGCGACTGAAGCTTTCTTT; CDR3aa: CASSLGVATEAFF
abundance: few; j_gene: TRBJ2-7; v_gene: TRBV6-1; d_gene: TRBD1; CDR3nt: TGTGCCAGCAGTGAGGACAGGGCTAGCTCCTACGAGCAGTACTTC; CDR3aa: CASSEDRASSYEQYF
abundance: -; j_gene: TRBJ2-7; v_gene: TRBV11-2; d_gene: TRBD2; CDR3nt: TGTGCCAGCAGCCACCCTAGCGGGGGGTTCTCCTACGAGCAGTACTTC; CDR3aa: CASSHPSGGFSYEQYF
abundance: -; j_gene: TRBJ2-3; v_gene: TRBV20-1; d_gene: TRBD1; CDR3nt: TGCAGTGCTAGAGCAGGGGGCAGAGATACGCAGTATTTT; CDR3aa: CSARAGGRDTQYF
abundance: -; j_gene: TRBJ2-3; v_gene: TRBV29-1; d_gene: -; CDR3nt: TGCAGCGTTGACCCCAGGGACAGCACAGATACGCAGTATTTT; CDR3aa: CSVDPRDSTDTQYF
abundance: -; j_gene: TRBJ1-1; v_gene: TRBV15; d_gene: -; CDR3nt: TGTGCCACCAGCAGAACTCTGGCCACTGAAGCTTTCTTT; CDR3aa: CATSRTLATEAFF
abundance: -; j_gene: TRBJ2-1; v_gene: TRBV7-2; d_gene: TRBD2; CDR3nt: TGTGCCAGCAGCTTAGCGATTGTACTAGCGGGGGGGAAGATGGAGAATGAGCAGTTCTTC; CDR3aa: CASSLAIVLAGGKMENEQFF
abundance: few; j_gene: TRBJ1-6; v_gene: TRBV6-6; d_gene: TRBD1; CDR3nt: TGTGCCAGCCCAGACAGGGATAATTCACCCCTCCACTTT; CDR3aa: CASPDRDNSPLHF
abundance: -; j_gene: TRBJ2-1; v_gene: TRBV6-2/TRBV6-3; d_gene: TRBD2; CDR3nt: TGTGCCAGCAGTTACGTGCGGGGGGGCCTGAATGAGCAGTTCTTC; CDR3aa: CASSYVRGGLNEQFF
abundance: -; j_gene: TRBJ1-1; v_gene: TRBV5-6; d_gene: TRBD1; CDR3nt: TGTGCCAGCAGCTCTCAAATGGTATACAGGGGAGGCACTGAAGCTTTCTTT; CDR3aa: CASSSQMVYRGGTEAFF
abundance: few; j_gene: TRBJ2-7; v_gene: TRBV20-1; d_gene: -; CDR3nt: TGCAGTGCTAGAGGAGTCTCCGAGCAGTACTTC; CDR3aa: CSARGVSEQYF
abundance: -; j_gene: TRBJ1-2; v_gene: TRBV29-1; d_gene: -; CDR3nt: TGCAGCGTCCGGACGGATAACTATGGCTACACCTTC; CDR3aa: CSVRTDNYGYTF
abundance: -; j_gene: TRBJ2-2; v_gene: TRBV5-1; d_gene: TRBD2; CDR3nt: TGCGCCAGCAGCCCGGGGGGACTAGCCGGGGAGCTGTTTTTT; CDR3aa: CASSPGGLAGELFF
abundance: few; j_gene: TRBJ2-7; v_gene: TRBV20-1; d_gene: -; CDR3nt: TGCAGTGCTGAGCCCCTCGGCGGGGCCTACGAGCAGTACTTC; CDR3aa: CSAEPLGGAYEQYF
abundance: -; j_gene: TRBJ1-4; v_gene: TRBV20-1; d_gene: -; CDR3nt: TGCAGTGCTAGTACTCCATCAACTAATGAAAAACTGTTTTTT; CDR3aa: CSASTPSTNEKLFF